This T cell receptor beta chain was profiled in a study of cytomegalovirus exposure and HLA in healthy donors. Germline values: CDR1 SEHNR, CDR2 FQNEAQ (reference sequence). V lost 3 bases and J 2 bases, leaving 11 bases between the germline ends. The CDR3 totals 14 residues. Although they were nominally healthy when sampled, donors likely had unrecorded immune exposures. PCR amplification relied on 60 Vbeta primers (plus 13 Jbeta primers). Measured with immunoSEQ multiplex PCR; TCRdb has only the in-frame clones, and not every one. Among about 120,000 clones, 73% were seen once, and the ten largest hold around 4%.

The sequenced sample was PBMCs. V usage is TRBV7-9 and J usage is TRBJ2-7, with D unclear. The origin of this receptor is a woman between 40 and 50 years old in good health and CMV-seronegative. CDR3 bases: TGTGCCAGCAGCTTTTACAGACCGCCCTACGAGCAGTACTTC. Translation gives CASSFYRPPYEQYF.